The count of the clone carrying this T cell receptor beta chain is one. Deep TCR-beta sequencing used DNA from uncultured naive and memory CD4+ T cells. The data were produced by immunoSEQ multiplex PCR, yet TCRdb's version contains in-frame clones alone and is incomplete. Of about 59,000 clones in the sample, 86% were seen once. The data derive from a study of CD4 T cells in relation to SARS-CoV-2 and coronaviruses. The CDR3 covers 13 residues. The V gene's germline CDR1 is MNHEY and CDR2 SMNVEV (reference sequence). Trimming took off 2 bases at V and 2 bases at J, with 6 bases between the two ends. The unexposed donors gave CD4+ T cells in about 2010-2018, prior to COVID-19.

This clonotype originated in a human donor in good health. The specimen was memory CD4+ T cells from PBMCs. J is TRBJ1-1 and V is TRBV27; the D is unclear. CDR3 sequence reads: CASSLKPNTEAFF. CDR3 nucleotides: TGTGCCAGCAGTTTAAAGCCTAACACTGAAGCTTTCTTT.